A selection of T cell receptor beta chains follows, all from one sample in a study of blood T cell repertoires in COVID-19. The assay was immunoSEQ multiplex PCR, and TCRdb's table has in-frame clones only and misses some. Of hundreds of thousands of clones listed, approximately 85% were seen once; the top ten hold approximately 9.6%. The sequencing sample was made of PBMCs or T cells enriched from blood (not recorded which). The receptors were sampled from a woman aged 45 to 65 with acute COVID-19. CDR3s include the opening cysteine and the closing phenylalanine or tryptophan. A D gene is named only where the DNA matches it firmly. Clone size appears in some rows only: once, few, many, or a class for an expanded clone.

J	V	D	size	CDR3	DNA
TRBJ1-4	TRBV27	TRBD1	.	CASSLRGQTNEKLFF	TGTGCCAGCAGTTTAAGGGGGCAGACTAATGAAAAACTGTTTTTT
TRBJ1-2	TRBV4-2	.	once	CASSQDPSGNYGYTF	TGTGCCAGCAGCCAAGATCCCTCAGGAAACTATGGCTACACCTTC
TRBJ1-5	TRBV6-1	.	.	CASSDRGGTFRSNQPQHF	TGTGCCAGCAGTGATAGGGGAGGGACCTTTAGGAGCAATCAGCCCCAGCATTTT
TRBJ2-1	TRBV14	.	.	CASSPFEGYYNEQFF	TGTGCCAGCAGCCCCTTCGAGGGATATTACAATGAGCAGTTCTTC
TRBJ1-4	TRBV10-3	TRBD1	.	CAISERTGNEKLFF	TGTGCCATCAGTGAACGGACAGGGAATGAAAAACTGTTTTTT
TRBJ1-1	TRBV11-3	TRBD1	.	CASSGRDRANTEAFF	TGTGCCAGCAGCGGACGGGACAGGGCGAACACTGAAGCTTTCTTT
TRBJ2-3	TRBV3-1/TRBV3-2	.	.	CASSQRNTDTQYF	TGTGCCAGCAGCCAGAGAAACACAGATACGCAGTATTTT
TRBJ1-2	TRBV19	.	few	CASSSNDGTDYGYTF	TGTGCCAGTAGTTCCAACGACGGGACTGATTATGGCTACACCTTC
TRBJ2-7	TRBV6-5	TRBD1	.	CASSLGLTGGHEQYF	TGTGCCAGCAGCCTAGGCCTTACAGGGGGCCACGAGCAGTACTTC
TRBJ2-7	TRBV20-1	.	.	CSASRSAGFAYEQYF	TGCAGTGCTAGTAGGTCGGCAGGTTTTGCCTACGAGCAGTACTTC
TRBJ1-5	TRBV6-2/TRBV6-3	TRBD1	.	CASSRTGVGNQPQHF	TGTGCCAGCAGCCGGACAGGGGTAGGCAATCAGCCCCAGCATTTT
TRBJ1-4	TRBV23-1	.	.	CASTTISLDCNEKLFF	TGCGCCAGCACCACGATCAGCTTGGACTGTAATGAAAAACTGTTTTTT
TRBJ1-5	TRBV29-1	TRBD1	.	CSVDGTGVGQPQHF	TGCAGCGTCGATGGGACAGGGGTTGGTCAGCCCCAGCATTTT
TRBJ1-4	TRBV2	.	.	CASRPGSNFEKLFF	TGTGCCAGCAGGCCCGGGAGCAACTTTGAAAAACTGTTTTTT
TRBJ2-2	TRBV9	TRBD1	few	CASSATGGGTGELFF	TGTGCCAGCAGCGCAACAGGGGGAGGAACCGGGGAGCTGTTTTTT
TRBJ2-5	TRBV6-6	TRBD2	.	CASSRLGGGNQETQYF	TGTGCCAGCAGTCGACTTGGGGGGGGGAACCAAGAGACCCAGTACTTC
TRBJ2-3	TRBV19	.	.	CASSRLATGTDTQYF	TGTGCCAGTAGTAGGCTAGCTACTGGCACAGATACGCAGTATTTT
TRBJ1-4	TRBV19	.	once	CATKVGQTNEKLFF	TGTGCCACCAAGGTTGGGCAAACTAATGAAAAACTGTTTTTT
TRBJ2-7	TRBV6-5	TRBD2	.	CASSSLAGGTYEQYF	TGTGCCAGCAGTTCTCTAGCGGGGGGAACCTACGAGCAGTACTTC
TRBJ1-2	TRBV5-4	TRBD1	.	CASSLTSGQGDGYTF	TGTGCCAGCAGCTTGACCTCGGGACAGGGGGACGGCTACACCTTC
TRBJ2-7	TRBV3-1/TRBV3-2	.	.	CASSQDPWGLPDEQYF	TGTGCCAGCAGCCAAGATCCTTGGGGACTCCCCGACGAGCAGTACTTC
TRBJ1-5	TRBV30	TRBD1	.	CALTGGIDQPQHF	TGTGCCTTAACAGGGGGGATCGATCAGCCCCAGCATTTT
TRBJ1-2	TRBV5-1	.	.	CASSTAPGDYGYTF	TGCGCCAGCAGCACGGCCCCGGGAGACTATGGCTACACCTTC
TRBJ2-3	TRBV2	TRBD2	once	CASSQQLAGTDTQYF	TGTGCCAGCAGCCAACAACTAGCGGGAACAGATACGCAGTATTTT
TRBJ2-5	TRBV7-6	TRBD2	.	CASSPGTSGGWGQETQYF	TGTGCCAGCAGCCCAGGGACTAGCGGGGGTTGGGGCCAAGAGACCCAGTACTTC
TRBJ1-1	TRBV11-2	TRBD1	once	CASSPTSRQGGTEAFF	TGTGCCAGCAGCCCCACCTCCCGACAGGGGGGCACTGAAGCTTTCTTT
TRBJ2-2	TRBV24-1	.	.	CATSGAANTGELFF	TGTGCCACCTCAGGTGCCGCGAACACCGGGGAGCTGTTTTTT
TRBJ2-5	TRBV7-8	TRBD2	.	CASLPSGGAGETQYF	TGTGCCAGCTTACCCAGCGGGGGGGCAGGAGAGACCCAGTACTTC
TRBJ1-5	TRBV7-2	.	.	CASSLGGGSLYSNQPQHF	TGTGCCAGCAGCTTAGGGGGGGGGTCCCTATATAGCAATCAGCCCCAGCATTTT
TRBJ1-1	TRBV6-2/TRBV6-3	TRBD1	.	CASSHNRGRIPEAFF	TGTGCCAGCAGTCACAACAGGGGGCGTATCCCTGAAGCTTTCTTT
TRBJ1-2	TRBV7-8	TRBD1	.	CASSQGDYGYTF	TGTGCCAGCAGCCAGGGGGACTATGGCTACACCTTC
TRBJ1-1	TRBV29-1	.	few	CSVAPTENTEAFF	TGCAGCGTTGCGCCGACAGAAAACACTGAAGCTTTCTTT
TRBJ1-2	TRBV4-2	TRBD1	few	CASSQADRVNYGYTF	TGTGCCAGCAGCCAAGCGGACAGGGTCAACTATGGCTACACCTTC
TRBJ2-1	TRBV7-2	TRBD1	.	CASSLGGTGFNEQFF	TGTGCCAGCAGCTTAGGGGGGACAGGGTTCAATGAGCAGTTCTTC
TRBJ2-2	TRBV12-3/TRBV12-4	TRBD1	.	CATRQGNTGELFF	TGTGCCACGAGACAGGGGAACACCGGGGAGCTGTTTTTT
TRBJ1-5	TRBV6-2/TRBV6-3	.	.	CASSYGRDYSNQPQHF	TGTGCCAGCAGTTATGGAAGGGACTATAGCAATCAGCCCCAGCATTTT
TRBJ2-3	TRBV9	.	.	CASSVAGITDTQYF	TGTGCCAGCAGCGTAGCGGGGATCACAGATACGCAGTATTTT
TRBJ1-1	TRBV5-4	.	.	CASSLESRRAGTEAFF	TGTGCCAGCAGCTTGGAGTCTAGGCGCGCGGGCACTGAAGCTTTCTTT
TRBJ2-5	TRBV2	.	.	CASSDGRNQETQYF	TGTGCCAGCAGTGATGGGAGGAACCAAGAGACCCAGTACTTC
TRBJ2-5	TRBV27	TRBD2	.	CASSSGLAGAETQYF	TGTGCCAGCAGTTCGGGACTAGCGGGGGCAGAGACCCAGTACTTC
TRBJ2-1	TRBV7-2	.	.	CASSLVVDRNNEQFF	TGTGCCAGCAGCTTAGTAGTCGACAGAAACAATGAGCAGTTCTTC
TRBJ1-2	TRBV11-2	TRBD1	.	CASSSRQGKYGYTF	TGTGCCAGCAGCTCCAGACAGGGGAAGTATGGCTACACCTTC
TRBJ1-1	TRBV7-2	.	.	CASSQLGGDTEAFF	TGTGCCAGCAGCCAATTGGGGGGAGACACTGAAGCTTTCTTT